This record looks at one T cell receptor beta chain sequence and its context. The data were obtained in a study of blood T cell repertoires in COVID-19. The protocol was immunoSEQ multiplex PCR, while the TCRdb copy is restricted to in-frame clones and leaves out a portion. The sample lists about 220,000 clones; 82% were seen once. Patients of the Seattle cohort, enrolled during active infection, were followed longitudinally. Sequencing was done on a sample of peripheral blood. The sequence derives from a woman aged 70-85 years with COVID-19, enrolled during active disease.

This chain's CDR3 is CASSPARSVDNQPQHF. CDR3 in DNA: TGTGCCAGCTCACCTGCACGCTCGGTAGACAATCAGCCCCAGCATTTT. The genes are TRBV18 and TRBJ1-5; D unresolved. There are 16 residues in the CDR3. V shed 3 bases and J shed 3 bases, with 15 bases lying between them. Germline lookup yields CDR1 KGHSH and CDR2 LQKENI. The variable domain in full, completed from reference TRBV18 and TRBJ1-5, reads NAGVMQNPRHLVRRRGQEARLRCSPMKGHSHVYWYRQLPEEGLKFMVYLQKENIIDESGMPKERFSAEFPKEGPSILRIQQVVRGDSAAYFCASSPARSVDNQPQHFGDGTRLSIL.